This entry features one T cell receptor beta chain sequence. Sequencing used immunoSEQ multiplex PCR; TCRdb keeps in-frame clones, though not all of them. The sample has over 150,000 clones; around 84% are singletons. This sample is part of a study of cytomegalovirus exposure and HLA in healthy donors. Study summary: In a later analysis, it was reported that the 110 or so validation repertoires had been produced on the same platform as the 670 or so repertoires belonging to the first cohort.

This clonotype was sampled from a man aged 18 to 29 in good health and CMV-seropositive. Sequenced input: PBMCs.

The CDR3 protein is CASPVPGDRTSTDTQYF. CDR3 DNA: TGTGCCAGCCCTGTCCCGGGAGACCGAACTAGCACAGATACGCAGTATTTT. The chain joins TRBV5-6 to TRBJ2-3; possible D gene TRBD2, 6 bases. The CDR3 contains 17 residues. Trimming shortened V by 7 bases and J by 0 bases, and 21 bases separated the two germline ends. CDR1 SGHDT and CDR2 YYEEEE come from the germline V gene.